A single sample gave rise to the 24 T cell receptor beta chains below, sequenced in a study of glioma-infiltrating T cells after dendritic cell vaccination. TCRdb's table, derived via immunoSEQ multiplex PCR, lists solely in-frame clones and lacks some. Among fewer than 85,000 clones listed, roughly 91% were seen once. The time point here: after dendritic cell vaccination, including at tumor progression/relapse. The sequencing here drew on blood, taken after dendritic cell vaccination. The receptors shown here come from a human donor with glioblastoma.

This clone was observed a handful of times. The chain is built from TRBV28 and TRBJ2-7; D gene unclear. Germline V lookup: CDR1 MDHEN, CDR2 SYDVKM. Between the trimmed V and J ends, which lost 6 bases and 2 bases, there was a span of 11 bases. The CDR3 extends over 13 amino acids. The CDR3 DNA reads TGTGCCAGCAGCACCCCGCGGCCCTACGAGCAGTACTTC. This translates into CASSTPRPYEQYF.

This clone was seen once. The rearrangement uses TRBV4-3 and TRBJ2-7, with TRBD1 matching over 9 bases. The V segment lost 6 bases and the J segment 2 bases; nucleotides outside the gene matches: 11. The germline gives CDR1 LGHNA, CDR2 YSLEER. The CDR3 spans 16 residues. The DNA of the CDR3 is TGCGCCAGCAGTTGTGGGACAGGGAAAGGAACCTACGAGCAGTACTTC. It codes for CASSCGTGKGTYEQYF.

The rearrangement links TRBV9 to TRBJ2-3; D is ambiguous. Trimming pared 0 bases from V and 11 bases from J, leaving 7 bases between. The CDR3 totals 11 residues. Germline V lookup: CDR1 SGDLS, CDR2 YYNGEE. The CDR3 reads CASSVVSEQYF. CDR3 coding DNA: TGTGCCAGCAGCGTAGTCTCAGAGCAGTATTTT.

The genes are TRBV9 and TRBJ2-5; 9 bases map to TRBD1. This CDR3 region has 15 residues. In germline, CDR1 is SGDLS, CDR2 YYNGEE. Trimming removed 3 bases from V and 4 bases from J; junction bases left unmatched: 7. DNA for the CDR3: TGTGCCAGCAGCGCGGCCGGGACAGGGATAGAGACCCAGTACTTC. It specifies CASSAAGTGIETQYF.

This chain links TRBV11-2 with TRBJ2-3, with 10 bases that match TRBD2. Trimming cost V 5 bases and J 4 bases; bases outside gene matches: 3. The CDR3 consists of 14 residues. From germline, CDR1 is SGHAT and CDR2 FQNNGV. The CDR3 spells CASSIGTSADTQYF. The CDR3 nucleotides read TGTGCCAGCAGCATAGGGACTAGCGCAGATACGCAGTATTTT.

The rearrangement links TRBV11-3 to TRBJ2-7; 9 bases fit TRBD1. CDR1 and CDR2 (germline): SGHNT, YENEEA. Trimming removed 4 bases from V and 0 bases from J; junction bases left unmatched: 4. This CDR3 is built from 15 residues. DNA for the CDR3: TGTGCCAGCAGCTCAGGGACAGGGAGCTCCTACGAGCAGTACTTC. It codes for CASSSGTGSSYEQYF.

V usage is TRBV9 and J usage is TRBJ1-1; D might be TRBD1 (6 bases). Germline-derived CDR1 and CDR2 are SGDLS and YYNGEE. V shed 6 bases and J shed 1 base, with 10 bases lying between them. The CDR3 consists of 13 residues. The CDR3 reads CASKGEGNTEAFF. CDR3 DNA sequence: TGTGCCAGCAAGGGGGAGGGGAACACTGAAGCTTTCTTT.

This chain uses TRBV6-5 with TRBJ1-2, with TRBD1 as a possible D gene (6 bases). This CDR3 contains 13 residues. The ends were cut back, 4 bases at V and 4 bases at J, with 10 bases in the middle. Germline CDR1 is MNHEY and CDR2 is SVGAGI. The CDR3 loop is CASSSGVVYGYTF. CDR3 nucleotides: TGTGCCAGCAGTTCAGGGGTGGTCTATGGCTACACCTTC.

The chain has TRBV6-1 and TRBJ2-3; D might be TRBD1 (6 bases). The CDR3 spans 14 residues. Per the germline V gene, CDR1 is MNHNS and CDR2 is SASEGT. The ends were cut back, 2 bases at V and 4 bases at J, with 10 bases in the middle. CDR3 sequence: CASSEIRGADTQYF. The CDR3 bases are TGTGCCAGCAGTGAAATCAGGGGCGCAGATACGCAGTATTTT.

The chain links TRBV11-3 to TRBJ2-3, with a weak D call TRBD2 (6 bases). CDR1 is SGHNT and CDR2 is YENEEA in the germline V gene. Trimming pared 5 bases from V and 0 bases from J, leaving 15 bases between. The CDR3 totals 16 residues. CDR3 residues: CASSPGTQTSTDTQYF. The CDR3 region has the DNA TGTGCCAGCAGCCCCGGGACTCAAACTAGCACAGATACGCAGTATTTT.

As concerns this clone: A read error may produce the germline difference seen at one junction end. V gene TRBV5-1 combines with J gene TRBJ2-1, with D uncertain. Germline CDR1 is SGHRS and CDR2 is YFSETQ. This CDR3 is built from 13 residues. CDR3 sequence: CATSPSSYNEQFF. In nucleotides, the CDR3 is TGCGCCACCAGCCCGTCCTCCTACAATGAGCAGTTCTTC. Full variable domain (outside the CDR3, taken from reference TRBV5-1 and TRBJ2-1): KAGVTQTPRYLIKTRGQQVTLSCSPISGHRSVSWYQQTPGQGLQFLFEYFSETQRNKGNFPGRFSGRQFSNSRSEMNVSTLELGDSALYLCATSPSSYNEQFFGPGTRLTVL.

The gene calls are TRBV28 and TRBJ1-1, with TRBD1 matching over 10 bases. The CDR3 is 14 residues long. The germline CDR1 and CDR2 sequences are MDHEN and SYDVKM. The junction had 4 bases not matched to a gene; V was cut back by 6 bases and J by 3 bases. The CDR3 DNA follows: TGTGCCAGCAGGACAGGGGGCACAGACACTGAAGCTTTCTTT. This encodes CASRTGGTDTEAFF.

V gene TRBV4-2 combines with J gene TRBJ2-1, with 7 bases fitting TRBD2. The V gene end was trimmed by 1 base and the J gene end by 9 bases; junction bases not matched to a gene: 15. Germline values: CDR1 LGHNA, CDR2 YNFKEQ. This CDR3 spans 17 amino acids. CDR3 sequence reads: CASSQVGAGLTAREQFF. The CDR3 bases are TGTGCCAGCAGCCAAGTTGGTGCGGGACTAACAGCGCGTGAGCAGTTCTTC.

By share of the sample, this clone is medium-sized. The chain is built from TRBV14 and TRBJ2-7; D might be TRBD2 (6 bases). CDR1 is SGHDN and CDR2 is FVKESK in the germline V gene. The CDR3 sequence is 15 residues long. Trimming took 6 bases from V and 0 from J, leaving 15 bases between them. The CDR3: CASRAGGVNSYEQYF. CDR3 nucleotide sequence: TGTGCCAGCAGGGCTGGAGGGGTCAACTCCTACGAGCAGTACTTC.

V and J are TRBV5-1 and TRBJ2-2; weak D call: TRBD2 (6 bases). Germline-derived CDR1 and CDR2 are SGHRS and YFSETQ. CDR3 length: 15 residues. V was shortened by 4 bases and J by 2 bases, with 12 bases between the two germline ends. CDR3: CASSMGLFNTGELFF. In DNA, the CDR3 is TGCGCCAGCAGCATGGGACTTTTTAACACCGGGGAGCTGTTTTTT.

V and J are TRBV19 and TRBJ1-5; the match to TRBD1 covers 7 bases. CDR1 is LNHDA, CDR2 SQIVND, per germline (reference sequence). Trimming cost V 5 bases and J 2 bases; bases outside gene matches: 9. The CDR3 covers 16 residues. The CDR3 sequence: CASSSPQGTGNQPQHF. The CDR3 nucleotides are TGTGCCAGTAGTTCCCCACAGGGGACAGGCAATCAGCCCCAGCATTTT.

The genes are TRBV19 and TRBJ2-7; TRBD2 is a possible D gene (6 bases). V was clipped by 6 bases and J by 6 bases, with 15 bases between them. Germline CDR1 reads LNHDA; CDR2 reads SQIVND (reference sequence). This CDR3 contains 13 residues. Here the CDR3 DNA reads TGTGCCAGTAGCACTCAGGAGGGTGCCGAGCAGTACTTC. Its translation: CASSTQEGAEQYF.

The J gene is TRBJ1-2, the V gene TRBV7-2, with D tentatively TRBD1 (6 bases). V lost 6 bases and J lost 1, with 12 bases in between. This CDR3 has 14 residues. The V gene's germline CDR1 is SGHTA and CDR2 FQGNSA. The CDR3 bases are TGTGCCAGCAGTTTAACAGGGATTAACTATGGCTACACCTTC. Protein: CASSLTGINYGYTF.

Here the CDR3 DNA reads TGTGCCAGCAGCTCCCGGGGAAAAAATGAAAAACTGTTTTTT. It is translated as CASSSRGKNEKLFF. This chain links TRBV5-4 with TRBJ1-4; D unresolved. V shed 3 bases and J shed 5 bases, with 11 bases lying between them. Germline V gene sequence: CDR1 SGHNT, CDR2 YYREEE (reference sequence). This CDR3 has 14 amino acids.

The chain uses TRBV5-1 and TRBJ2-5; no firm D call. The CDR3 is 12 residues long. V was clipped by 0 bases and J by 5 bases, with 5 bases between them. Germline CDR1 and CDR2: SGHRS and YFSETQ. The CDR3 here is CASSLGAETQYF. CDR3 in DNA: TGCGCCAGCAGCTTGGGAGCTGAGACCCAGTACTTC.

The chain recombines TRBV5-1 with TRBJ2-3, with D possibly TRBD1 on 8 matching bases. V was cut by 3 bases and J by 4 bases, with 27 bases left in between. The CDR3 has 19 residues. Per germline, CDR1 SGHRS and CDR2 YFSETQ. DNA of the CDR3: TGCGCCAGCAGCTCCCCTCCAGGGGGCGGGGGTCGAGGGTCAGATACGCAGTATTTT. Protein sequence: CASSSPPGGGGRGSDTQYF.

The chain carries TRBV11-1 and TRBJ2-3, with TRBD2 identical over 11 bases. J gave up 2 bases and V 7 bases, and 5 bases lay outside the gene matches. Germline CDR1 SGHAT, CDR2 FQDESV (reference sequence). The CDR3 is 15 amino acids. The CDR3, as DNA: TGTGCCAGCACTACTAGCGGGGGATTCACAGATACGCAGTATTTT. Its translation: CASTTSGGFTDTQYF.

This chain links TRBV7-2 with TRBJ2-7; 12 nucleotides align to TRBD2. The CDR3 runs 18 residues. V shed 5 bases and J 2 bases; nucleotides not matched to a gene: 13. The germline V gene has CDR1 SGHTA and CDR2 FQGNSA. This chain's CDR3 is CASSTGRRTSGRTYEQYF. The CDR3 nucleotides read TGTGCCAGCAGCACCGGCCGCCGAACTAGCGGGAGGACCTACGAGCAGTACTTC.

The rearrangement uses TRBV12-2 and TRBJ2-7; the D call in the table, TRBD2, was not verified against the DNA. TRBV12-2 is deemed a pseudogene. There are 17 residues in the CDR3. The CDR3 spells CASRLSQGLADNYEQYF. The CDR3 DNA reads as TGTGCAAGTCGCTTAAGCCAAGGACTAGCGGATAATTACGAGCAGTACTTC.